This paragraph covers one T cell receptor (beta chain) sequence. Antigen unknown. CDR1 and CDR2 (germline): KGHSH, LQKENI. The CDR3 contains 16 residues. With 3 bases clipped from V and 3 bases from J, the junction kept 3 bases outside the gene matches. Expressed TCRB transcripts were sequenced because the entire RNA isolate underwent reverse transcription. Some clones are missing from TCRdb's copy, which holds only in-frame ones; the method was immunoSEQ multiplex PCR. Here the sample spans roughly 150,000 clones, 10% being singletons. The sample is drawn from a study of beta chain features in type 1 diabetes. General study results and limits: Shorter TCRB CDR3s, moderately but significantly so, marked every one of the four CD4+ subsets in Type 1 diabetes patients.

Sequenced sample: central memory CD4+ T cells from blood. This TCR was recovered from a man aged 25-45 years with type 1 diabetes. The rearrangement joins TRBV18 to TRBJ2-2; 11 nucleotides agree with TRBD2. The CDR3: CASSPTSGSDTGELFF. CDR3 sequence (DNA): TGTGCCAGCTCACCCACTAGCGGGAGCGACACCGGGGAGCTGTTTTTT.